The source of this T cell receptor (beta chain) is a study of blood T cell repertoires in COVID-19. Study information: COVID-19 samples collected from the United States, Italy and Spain covered acute and convalescent phases. T cells, B-cell-depleted T cells, or PBMCs provided the cDNA or gDNA that served as material.

Source study methods: Estimation of nucleated cell counts was performed using reference gene primer amplification. Data came from immunoSEQ multiplex PCR; TCRdb stores just in-frame clones and leaves some out. The DNA gave D and trimming, while V, J and clone size come from that table. The sample records about 150,000 clones, about four fifths being singletons. V gave up 1 base and J gave up 3 bases, with 16 bases separating them. The germline V gene encodes CDR1 SGHNT and CDR2 YYREEE (reference sequence). The CDR3 contains 16 residues. The sequenced sample was peripheral blood. The receptor was isolated from a human donor with acute or convalescent COVID-19. The donor label of this sample is uncertain. The chain has TRBV5-4 and TRBJ1-2; tentatively, D is TRBD1 (5 bases). Here the CDR3 DNA reads TGTGCCAGCAGCTTGTCCGGGGGGGGTACGGACTATGGCTACACCTTC. Amino acids: CASSLSGGGTDYGYTF.